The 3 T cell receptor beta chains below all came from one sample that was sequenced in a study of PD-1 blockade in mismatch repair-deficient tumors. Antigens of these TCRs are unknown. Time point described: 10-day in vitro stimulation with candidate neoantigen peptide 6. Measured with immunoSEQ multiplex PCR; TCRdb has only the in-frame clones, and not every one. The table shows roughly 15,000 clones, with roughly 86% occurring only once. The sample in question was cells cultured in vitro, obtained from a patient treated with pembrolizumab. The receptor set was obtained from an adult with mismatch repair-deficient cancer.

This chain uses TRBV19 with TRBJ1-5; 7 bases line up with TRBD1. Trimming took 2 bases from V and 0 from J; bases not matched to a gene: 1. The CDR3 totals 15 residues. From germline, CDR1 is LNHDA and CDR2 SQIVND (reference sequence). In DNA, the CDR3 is TGTGCCAGTAGTATAAACAGGGGTAGCAATCAGCCCCAGCATTTT. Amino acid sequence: CASSINRGSNQPQHF. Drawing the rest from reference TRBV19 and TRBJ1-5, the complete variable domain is DGGITQSPKYLFRKEGQNVTLSCEQNLNHDAMYWYRQDPGQGLRLIYYSQIVNDFQKGDIAEGYSVSREKKESFPLTVTSAQKNPTAFYLCASSINRGSNQPQHFGDGTRLSIL.

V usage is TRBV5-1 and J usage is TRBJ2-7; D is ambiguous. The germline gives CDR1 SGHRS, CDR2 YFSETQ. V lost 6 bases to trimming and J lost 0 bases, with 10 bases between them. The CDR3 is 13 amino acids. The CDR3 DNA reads TGCGCCAGCATTCCAGAGAGCTCCTACGAGCAGTACTTC. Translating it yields CASIPESSYEQYF.

CDR3 loop: CASSIYTVNYGYTF. In nucleotides, the CDR3 is TGTGCCAGTAGTATTTATACAGTCAACTATGGCTACACCTTC. This rearrangement joins TRBV19 to TRBJ1-2; D is unresolved. The V gene lost 3 bases and the J gene lost 2 bases, with 10 bases spanning the gap. The germline V gene has CDR1 LNHDA and CDR2 SQIVND (reference sequence). The length of the CDR3 is 14 residues.